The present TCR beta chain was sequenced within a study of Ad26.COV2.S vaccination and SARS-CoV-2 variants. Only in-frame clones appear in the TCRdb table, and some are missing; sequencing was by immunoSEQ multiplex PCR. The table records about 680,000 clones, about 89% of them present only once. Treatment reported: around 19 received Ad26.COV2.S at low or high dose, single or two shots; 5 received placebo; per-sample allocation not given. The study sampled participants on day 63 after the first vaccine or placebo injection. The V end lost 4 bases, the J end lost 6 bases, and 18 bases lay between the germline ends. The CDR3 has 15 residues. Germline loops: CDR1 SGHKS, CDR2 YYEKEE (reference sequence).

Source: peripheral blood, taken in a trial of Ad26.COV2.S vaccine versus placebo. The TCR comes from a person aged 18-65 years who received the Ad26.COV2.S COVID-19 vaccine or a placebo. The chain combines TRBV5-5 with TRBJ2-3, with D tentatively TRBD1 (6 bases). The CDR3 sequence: CASSKGHPQKDTQYF. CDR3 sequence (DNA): TGTGCCAGCAGCAAGGGACACCCCCAAAAGGATACGCAGTATTTT.